The sequence of this T cell receptor (beta chain) was determined in a study of blood T cell repertoires in COVID-19. Study as a whole: Material from acute and convalescent COVID-19 was sourced from the United States, Italy and Spain. Sample material is recorded as cDNA or gDNA derived from T cells, B-cell-depleted T cells, or PBMCs.

Original handling: Nucleated cell counts were estimated from reference gene primer amplification. Sequencing used immunoSEQ multiplex PCR; TCRdb keeps in-frame clones, though not all of them. The V and J calls and clone size are taken from that table; D and trimming were inferred from the DNA. Of about 120,000 clones detected, about 87% appear once; the ten largest clones hold 25% to 35%. Germline values: CDR1 KGHSH, CDR2 LQKENI. The CDR3 is 14 residues long. V shed 6 bases and J 5 bases; nucleotides not matched to a gene: 6. V gene TRBV18 combines with J gene TRBJ2-5; 10 bases match TRBD1. The sequenced material came from peripheral blood. This receptor was obtained from a woman aged 70 to 79 with acute or convalescent COVID-19. The CDR3 loop is CASSPTGGGETQYF. The CDR3 nucleotides are TGTGCCAGCTCCCCGACAGGGGGCGGGGAGACCCAGTACTTC.